A single sample gave rise to the 18 T cell receptor beta chains below, sequenced in a study of neurological immune-mediated disorders. TCRdb ran MiXCR on the 5' RACE reads and lists one entry per CDR3 protein. The repertoire has 65,000 to 80,000 distinct CDR3 sequences, 17% of them found once; the top ten carry over 15%. The sequenced material came from PBMCs. The receptors stem from a woman aged 40 to 50 in good health.

This clonotype appeared many times. The chain joins TRBV4-1 to TRBJ2-5; D remains unclear. V was trimmed by 6 bases and J by 4 bases, leaving 12 bases between them. The CDR3 extends over 13 amino acids. Germline V gene lookup returns CDR1 MGHRA and CDR2 YSYEKL. DNA for the CDR3: TGCGCCAGCAGTCAGCAGGAGAGAGAGACCCAGTACTTC. This sequence encodes CASSQQERETQYF.

The genes are TRBV7-2 and TRBJ2-5; no definite D call. The germline V and J ends were trimmed by 1 base and 5 bases, with 8 bases remaining between them. CDR3 length: 13 residues. CDR1 is SGHTA and CDR2 is FQGNSA in the germline V gene. The CDR3, as DNA: TGTGCCAGCAGCTTAGATGTTTGGGAGACCCAGTACTTC. It specifies CASSLDVWETQYF.

This clonotype occurred many times. V and J are TRBV5-1 and TRBJ2-1, with D hard to call. The germline V gene has CDR1 SGHRS and CDR2 YFSETQ. V dropped 0 bases and J dropped 6 bases, with 10 bases sitting between them. The CDR3 runs to 14 residues. The CDR3 here is CASSLDVQPNEQFF. CDR3 DNA: TGCGCCAGCAGCTTGGATGTCCAGCCCAATGAGCAGTTCTTC.

This clonotype came up many times. The V and J genes are TRBV6-6 and TRBJ2-7; D remains ambiguous. The CDR3 length is 12 residues. Germline loops: CDR1 MNHNY, CDR2 SVGAGI (reference sequence). Trimming shortened V by 9 bases and J by 1 base, and 10 bases separated the two germline ends. CDR3 protein: CARVLCSYEQYV. CDR3 nucleotides: TGTGCCAGAGTCCTCTGTTCCTACGAGCAGTACGTC.

This clonotype showed up just a few times. The rearrangement uses TRBV6-2 or TRBV6-3 and TRBJ2-1; the D is unclear. Germline CDR1 and CDR2: MNHEY and SVGEGT. Trimming stripped 6 bases from V and 5 bases from J, with 8 bases between. The CDR3 covers 12 residues. The CDR3 DNA reads as TGTGCCAGCAGCCGAACAGACAATGAGCAGTTCTTC. Translated, it gives CASSRTDNEQFF.

The V and J genes are TRBV6-6 and TRBJ2-1, with 8 positions matching TRBD2. Germline CDR1 MNHNY, CDR2 SVGAGI (reference sequence). Losses at the gene ends were 6 bases for V and 3 bases for J; bases not matched to a gene: 19. The CDR3 extends over 19 amino acids. The CDR3 region is CASSPQMRWERGSYNEQFF. CDR3 nucleotide sequence: TGTGCCAGCAGCCCTCAAATGAGGTGGGAGCGGGGGAGCTACAATGAGCAGTTCTTC.

This clonotype was recorded many times. The J gene is TRBJ2-6, the V gene TRBV15; D possibly matches TRBD1 or TRBD2 (5 bases each). Per germline, CDR1 LNHNV and CDR2 YYDKDF (reference sequence). CDR3 length equals 16 residues. The V end lost 7 bases, the J end lost 0 bases, and 13 bases lay between the germline ends. CDR3 sequence (DNA): TGTGCCACCACGGGGCGAAGCTTCTCTGGGGCCAACGTCCTGACTTTC. It is translated as CATTGRSFSGANVLTF. The whole variable domain, remainder taken from reference TRBV15 and TRBJ2-6, is DAMVIQNPRYQVTQFGKPVTLSCSQTLNHNVMYWYQQKSSQAPKLLFHYYDKDFNNEADTPDNFQSRRPNTSFCFLDIRSPGLGDTAMYLCATTGRSFSGANVLTFGAGSRLTVL.

Ten or more counts support this clonotype. The chain is built from TRBV20-1 and TRBJ2-5, with TRBD1 as a possible D gene (5 bases). CDR1 is DFQATT, CDR2 SNEGSKA, per germline (reference sequence). V lost 3 bases, J lost 4 bases, and 9 bases lay in between. This CDR3 region has 12 residues. CDR3 region: CSARSRAETQYF. CDR3 in DNA: TGCAGTGCTAGGTCCAGGGCAGAGACCCAGTACTTC.

At least ten counts were recorded for this clonotype. This sequence joins TRBV7-3 and TRBJ2-1, with 9 positions matching TRBD1. The J segment lost 5 bases and the V segment lost 5 bases, leaving 7 bases of the junction unmatched. CDR3 size: 15 residues. Germline V gene sequence: CDR1 SGHTA, CDR2 FQGTGA. The CDR3 loop reads CASSVTGGAHNEQFF. In DNA form, the CDR3 reads TGTGCCAGCAGCGTCACAGGGGGCGCCCACAATGAGCAGTTCTTC.

A word on this clonotype: Just one base apart from a much larger clone, this may be a read error. This chain links TRBV5-1 with TRBJ2-2; tentative D call: TRBD1 (5 bases). The CDR3 has 14 amino acids. Germline V gives CDR1 SGHRS, CDR2 YFSETQ. Written as DNA, the CDR3 is TGCGCCAGCACGGAAAGGGGTGACACCGTGGAGCTGTTTTTT. Its translation is CASTERGDTVELFF.

This clonotype was observed at least ten times. The V gene is TRBV4-2, the J gene TRBJ2-7; D possibly matches TRBD1 or TRBD2 (6 bases each). There are 16 residues in the CDR3. The germline V gene has CDR1 LGHNA and CDR2 YNFKEQ. V gave up 3 bases and J gave up 4 bases, with 19 bases separating them. CDR3 sequence reads: CASSQSATGGFYEQYF. CDR3 DNA: TGTGCCAGCAGCCAGTCTGCGACAGGAGGGTTTTACGAGCAGTACTTC.

This clonotype was counted at least ten times. The rearrangement links TRBV5-1 to TRBJ2-5, with a tentative D call TRBD2 (6 bases). This CDR3 has 14 amino acids. Germline V gene data show CDR1 as SGHRS and CDR2 as YFSETQ. V was pared by 3 bases and J by 8 bases, with 17 bases between. DNA for the CDR3: TGCGCCAGCAGCTCCCTGACTGGAGGGAACACCCAGTACTTC. It specifies CASSSLTGGNTQYF.

This clonotype came up many times. This chain uses TRBV5-1 with TRBJ2-7; 8 bases fit TRBD1. The V and J ends lost 4 bases and 3 bases, in that order; junction bases with no gene match: 9. This CDR3 contains 15 residues. Germline-derived CDR1 and CDR2 are SGHRS and YFSETQ. The CDR3 DNA reads TGCGCCAGCAGCCGCCTCGGACAGGGCCTCTACGAGCAGTACGTC. This sequence encodes CASSRLGQGLYEQYV.

This clonotype appeared many times. The chain uses TRBV7-2 and TRBJ1-1, with D unclear. Germline V lookup: CDR1 SGHTA, CDR2 FQGNSA. The CDR3 is made up of 17 amino acids. Between the trimmed V and J ends, which lost 0 bases and 0 bases, there was a span of 14 bases. The CDR3: CASSLAGWDPMNTEAFF. The CDR3, as DNA: TGTGCCAGCAGCTTAGCGGGGTGGGATCCAATGAACACTGAAGCTTTCTTT.

This clonotype has a handful of counts. The rearrangement links TRBV12-3 or TRBV12-4 to TRBJ1-6; D unclear. V was pared by 5 bases and J by 10 bases, with 6 bases between. The CDR3 contains 11 residues. The CDR3 protein is CASSQTSPLHF. Here the CDR3 DNA reads TGTGCCAGCAGTCAGACCTCACCCCTCCACTTT.

This clonotype was counted ten times or more. The chain carries TRBV18 and TRBJ2-1; 10 nucleotides agree with TRBD1. Germline V CDR1 and CDR2: KGHSH, LQKENI. V was pared by 1 base and J by 5 bases, with 2 bases of the junction left unmatched. CDR3 length: 15 amino acids. The CDR3 protein is CASSPRDRGDNEQFF. The DNA of the CDR3 is TGTGCCAGCTCACCACGGGACAGGGGCGACAATGAGCAGTTCTTC.

This clonotype showed up many times. The V and J genes are TRBV2 and TRBJ1-6, with D possibly being TRBD1 (6 bases). V lost 2 bases and J 7 bases, leaving 15 bases between the germline ends. Germline values: CDR1 SNHLY, CDR2 FYNNEI. The length of the CDR3 is 16 residues. CDR3 nucleotides: TGTGCCAGCAGTGAATGGCTGGGGGCTAGCAATTCACCCCTCCACTTT. It translates to CASSEWLGASNSPLHF.

This clonotype was detected ten times or more. The chain uses TRBV7-8 and TRBJ1-2, with a possible D match to TRBD1 (5 bases). The CDR3 contains 17 residues. V lost 5 bases and J lost 4, with 23 bases in between. Germline assignment: CDR1 SGHVS and CDR2 FQNEAQ. CDR3 DNA sequence: TGTGCCAGCAGCACCCATAACACAGGACCCGGGCCCTATGGCTACACCTTC. Translating it yields CASSTHNTGPGPYGYTF.